This T cell receptor (beta chain) was identified during a study of T-cell memory formation after mild COVID-19. This clonotype was seen only once. What it binds is unknown. Study-level findings and limits: Cross-reactive memory apparently joined, as some responding clones appeared in pre-infection memory.

The CDR3 runs 16 residues. MiXCR, applied by TCRdb to the 5' RACE reads, yields one record per CDR3 protein. The table has roughly 86,000 distinct CDR3 sequences, approximately 16% seen once. The sample was PBMCs or a T cell subset sorted from them (not recorded which). The source of this sequence is a man aged 18 to 30 who had mild COVID-19 (a few samples of this study predate the infection). Cell type and time point are not known. The V call is TRBV21-1, the J call TRBJ1-6; the table's TRBD1 call for D was not verified on the DNA. TRBV21-1 is tagged as a pseudogene. The CDR3 is CASTPDRGLGNSPLHF. The CDR3 DNA reads TGTGCCAGCACCCCGGACAGGGGGCTAGGGAATTCACCCCTCCACTTT.